This TCR beta chain was found in a study of CD8 T cells in ankylosing spondylitis. Whole-study findings and limits: Disease-associated clones were CD8+ and fairly uncommon in peripheral blood. Roughly eight highly homologous variants made up a TCR beta motif, and this motif appeared characteristic of ankylosing spondylitis blood.

Trimming pared 5 bases from V and 15 bases from J, leaving 23 bases between. This CDR3 has 14 amino acids. Per germline, CDR1 MDHEN and CDR2 SYDVKM. A few counts support this clonotype. Its antigen is unidentified. TCRdb ran MiXCR on the 5' RACE reads and lists one entry per CDR3 protein. The repertoire holds approximately 350,000 distinct CDR3 sequences, with roughly 20% as singletons. V and J are TRBV28 and TRBJ2-1; a possible D gene is TRBD1 (6 bases). The origin of this receptor is a male donor with ankylosing spondylitis or in good health (not recorded which). The specimen sequenced was blood, either unsorted or a sorted T cell fraction (not recorded which). The CDR3 DNA sequence: TGTGCCAGCAGTCCGGGACAAAATTTATGGGTGCCGTTCTTC. It codes for CASSPGQNLWVPFF.